Listed below are T cell receptor beta chains from one sample, sequenced in a study of blood T cell repertoires in COVID-19. Repertoires were generated with immunoSEQ multiplex PCR, while TCRdb's copy carries only in-frame clones and drops some. The sample has roughly 55,000 clones, 60% to 80% seen once; the top ten hold approximately 12%. Sequenced input: peripheral blood. Receptors were obtained from an elderly man with acute or convalescent COVID-19. Both conserved end residues are part of each CDR3. A D gene is named only where the DNA matches it firmly. Clone size is stated in some rows and not others, as once, few, many or a class when expanded.

NA,NA,TRBV30,TRBJ1-6,TGTGCCTGGAGTGTACGGGCCGTCGGGGGTTCACCCCTCCACTTT,CAWSVRAVGGSPLHF
NA,NA,TRBV6-5,TRBJ1-2,TGTGCCAGCAGTTACTCGAGCGGGGCGGGCGGCTATGGCTACACCTTC,CASSYSSGAGGYGYTF
NA,once,TRBV5-1,TRBJ1-4,TGCGCCAGCAGCTTGGCAGGACAGAATGAAAAACTGTTTTTT,CASSLAGQNEKLFF
NA,NA,TRBV3-1/TRBV3-2,TRBJ1-2,TGTGCCAGCAGCCAAGGTACGAGGAACTATGGCTACACCTTC,CASSQGTRNYGYTF
TRBD1,NA,TRBV6-1,TRBJ2-1,TGTGCCAGCAGTGAGACAGGGCGCTACAATGAGCAGTTCTTC,CASSETGRYNEQFF
TRBD1,NA,TRBV5-6,TRBJ1-2,TGTGCCAGCAGCCGGGGACAGCTTAACTATGGCTACACCTTC,CASSRGQLNYGYTF
NA,NA,TRBV7-7,TRBJ1-1,TGTGCTAGCAGCGCAACACTGAACACTGAAGCTTTCTTT,CASSATLNTEAFF
TRBD1,NA,TRBV29-1,TRBJ2-1,TGCAGCGTTGACGGCGAGGACAGGGGCGACAATGAGCAGTTCTTC,CSVDGEDRGDNEQFF
TRBD2,NA,TRBV5-4,TRBJ2-5,TGTGCCAGCAGCTTGATAGCGGGAGATGAGACCCAGTACTTC,CASSLIAGDETQYF
NA,NA,TRBV24-1,TRBJ1-2,TGTGCCACCAGTGATCCGCGGTCGGGGGTACCCTATGGCTACACCTTC,CATSDPRSGVPYGYTF
NA,NA,TRBV27,TRBJ1-2,TGTGCCAGCAGCTTCGGGGGGGGATACAACGGCTACACCTTC,CASSFGGGYNGYTF
NA,NA,TRBV5-1,TRBJ1-1,TGCGCCAGCGTGGGGCAGGGCGGCGCGAGCACTGAAGCTTTCTTT,CASVGQGGASTEAFF
TRBD1,NA,TRBV5-1,TRBJ2-5,TGCGCCAGCAGCTGGTTGACAGGGGGCCGGGAGACCCAGTACTTC,CASSWLTGGRETQYF
TRBD1,NA,TRBV30,TRBJ2-7,TGTGCCTTAAGACCCGGGACAGGGGGGAGGCAGTACTTC,CALRPGTGGRQYF
NA,NA,TRBV9,TRBJ2-7,TGTGCCAGCAGCCCAACAACGGCGGGCGTCCACGAGCAGTACTTC,CASSPTTAGVHEQYF
NA,NA,TRBV12-5,TRBJ2-1,TGTGCTAGTGGTTTGGCAGGAGGTAGCGGATACAATGAGCAGTTCTTC,CASGLAGGSGYNEQFF
NA,NA,TRBV7-9,TRBJ1-3,TGTGCCAGCAGCCTGACAGGAGTCGGGTACACCATATATTTT,CASSLTGVGYTIYF
NA,NA,TRBV18,TRBJ1-1,TGTGCCAGCTCACCAATACAGAAGAACACTGAAGCTTTCTTT,CASSPIQKNTEAFF
NA,NA,TRBV5-1,TRBJ1-1,TGCGCCAGCAGCTGGGGGCAGGGCTTAACTGAAGCTTTCTTT,CASSWGQGLTEAFF
NA,NA,TRBV13,TRBJ2-4,TGTGCCAGCAGCTTAGCAGGGCAGCTAGCCAAAAACATTCAGTACTTC,CASSLAGQLAKNIQYF
NA,NA,TRBV11-2,TRBJ2-7,TGTGCCAGCAGCCCATTCATAGGAGGGCCTGTGCAGTACTTC,CASSPFIGGPVQYF
TRBD2,NA,TRBV3-1/TRBV3-2,TRBJ2-1,TGTGCCAGCAGCCCTCCGGTTAGCGGGAGTTTGCGGTTCTTC,CASSPPVSGSLRFF
NA,NA,TRBV6-5,TRBJ1-2,TGTGCCAGCAGTAGCCCCTTGCTAGCCTTC,CASSSPLLAF
NA,NA,TRBV6-6,TRBJ2-5,TGTGCCAGCAGTTACGGCAGACAAGAGACCCAGTACTTC,CASSYGRQETQYF
TRBD2,once,TRBV7-2,TRBJ2-5,TGTGCCAGCAGCTTAGGCCTAGCGGGGGGTGGGCAAGAGACCCAGTACTTC,CASSLGLAGGGQETQYF
TRBD2,NA,TRBV5-1,TRBJ2-1,TGCGCCAGCAGCTCCGGACTAGACTACAATGAGCAGTTCTTC,CASSSGLDYNEQFF
TRBD1,NA,TRBV3-1/TRBV3-2,TRBJ2-2,TGTGCCAGCAGGAGGGGGCGAAACACCGGGGAGCTGTTTTTT,CASRRGRNTGELFF
TRBD1,NA,TRBV3-1/TRBV3-2,TRBJ2-7,TGTGCCAGCAGAAAGGGACAGGGGGTTACCTACGAGCAGTACTTC,CASRKGQGVTYEQYF
TRBD1,NA,TRBV19,TRBJ2-7,TGTGCCAGTAGTATGACGGGACAGGGCTCCTACGAGCAGTACTTC,CASSMTGQGSYEQYF
TRBD1,NA,TRBV5-1,TRBJ1-4,TGCGCCAGCAGTTCCGGGACAGGGCTTGAAAAACTGTTTTTT,CASSSGTGLEKLFF
NA,once,TRBV12-5,TRBJ1-1,TGTGCTAGTGGGACGGGGGAGAACACTGAAGCTTTCTTT,CASGTGENTEAFF
NA,NA,TRBV6-5,TRBJ1-3,TGTGCCAGCAATGGTGTGGCAGGCAGTGGAAACACCATATATTTT,CASNGVAGSGNTIYF
TRBD1,NA,TRBV5-4,TRBJ1-1,TGTGCCAGCAGCCCTGGCGCCAGGGGGACGGCAAGGGCGGCTTTCTTT,CASSPGARGTARAAFF
TRBD1,few,TRBV28,TRBJ2-7,TGTGCCAGCAGTTTTTATGACAGGGCGCGCGACGAGCAGTACTTC,CASSFYDRARDEQYF
NA,once,TRBV9,TRBJ1-2,TGTGCCAGCAGCGTAGCTCTTACGGGAGACTATGGCTACACCTTC,CASSVALTGDYGYTF
NA,few,TRBV7-8,TRBJ2-7,TGTGCCAGCCAACTCAGAGGCGAGCAGTACTTC,CASQLRGEQYF
TRBD1,NA,TRBV6-6,TRBJ1-2,TGTGCCAGCAGTTACGCCGGACAGGGCTATGGCTACACCTTC,CASSYAGQGYGYTF
TRBD1,NA,TRBV6-1,TRBJ2-5,TGTGCCAGCAGTGAAGCGAGAAGGACAGGGTGGTTGACCCAGTACTTC,CASSEARRTGWLTQYF
NA,NA,TRBV3-1/TRBV3-2,TRBJ2-2,TGTGCCAGCAGCCTTAAACTAGACAGGGAGCTGTTTTTT,CASSLKLDRELFF
NA,NA,TRBV24-1,TRBJ2-3,TGTGCCACCAGTGCCCCAGGGAAAGATACGCAGTATTTT,CATSAPGKDTQYF
TRBD1,few,TRBV11-2,TRBJ2-7,TGTGCCAGCAGTCCCCTAGGCCGTCGGGGGACAGGGAGCTCCTACGAGCAGTACTTC,CASSPLGRRGTGSSYEQYF
NA,NA,TRBV6-5,TRBJ2-1,TGTGCCAGCAGTTTGGACAGTAACAATGAGCAGTTCTTC,CASSLDSNNEQFF
NA,NA,TRBV27,TRBJ1-4,TGTGCCAGCTCCGATCAGGGCCGGGGGGAAAAACTGTTTTTT,CASSDQGRGEKLFF
NA,NA,TRBV2,TRBJ1-5,TGTGCCAGCAGTGAACAGGGGCTCAATCAGCCCCAGCATTTT,CASSEQGLNQPQHF
TRBD1,NA,TRBV5-6,TRBJ1-5,TGTGCCAGCAGCTTGGGAGGTAGGGGGCGCGGTCAGCCCCAGCATTTT,CASSLGGRGRGQPQHF
TRBD1,once,TRBV5-5,TRBJ2-2,TGTGCCAGCAGCTTGATGGGGACAGTCCATTCGAACACCGGGGAGCTGTTTTTT,CASSLMGTVHSNTGELFF
TRBD2,NA,TRBV4-2,TRBJ2-3,TGTGCCAGCAGCCAAGAACTAGCGGGAGTGCTCACTCGCACAGATACGCAGTATTTT,CASSQELAGVLTRTDTQYF
NA,NA,TRBV5-1,TRBJ2-2,TGCGCCAGCATGTCGGGACAAAACACCGGGGAGCTGTTTTTT,CASMSGQNTGELFF
NA,NA,TRBV11-1,TRBJ2-1,TGTGCCAGCAGCTTAGACTACACTTACTACAATGAGCAGTTCTTC,CASSLDYTYYNEQFF
NA,medium-sized,TRBV10-2,TRBJ1-1,TGCGCCAGCAGGGGGGGAGATGGGCCTGAAGCTTTCTTT,CASRGGDGPEAFF
NA,NA,TRBV4-1,TRBJ1-2,TGCGCCAGCAGCCAGACCGGGACAACTAACTATGGCTACACCTTC,CASSQTGTTNYGYTF
TRBD1,NA,TRBV10-3,TRBJ1-2,TGTGCCATCAGTAGTCGGACAGGGGGAGGCTACACCTTC,CAISSRTGGGYTF
NA,once,TRBV24-1,TRBJ1-2,TGTGCCACCAGTGGGCGGACTGCCTATGGCTACACCTTC,CATSGRTAYGYTF
NA,NA,TRBV9,TRBJ2-1,TGTGCCAGCAGCTCCACAGGGTTTGGTTTAAGTGAGCAGTTCTTC,CASSSTGFGLSEQFF
NA,NA,TRBV6-6,TRBJ2-5,TGTGCCAGCAGTTACTCGGGCACCCTAAGGGGAGAGACCCAGTACTTC,CASSYSGTLRGETQYF
NA,NA,TRBV29-1,TRBJ2-2,TGCAGCGTTTACACAGGGTACACCGGGGAGCTGTTTTTT,CSVYTGYTGELFF
TRBD1,NA,TRBV2,TRBJ2-2,TGTGCCAGCAGTGAAATCCAGGGGGCCGGGGAGCTGTTTTTT,CASSEIQGAGELFF
NA,NA,TRBV2,TRBJ2-1,TGTGCCAGCAGAACCCTCGGGGTTTCCCAGCAGTTCTTC,CASRTLGVSQQFF
TRBD2,NA,TRBV5-4,TRBJ2-1,TGTGCCAGCAGCTTAGGACTAGCGGGGGGATATGAGCAGTTCTTC,CASSLGLAGGYEQFF
NA,NA,TRBV29-1,TRBJ1-2,TGCAGCGTTGACGCGCAGACTAGCTATGGCTACACCTTC,CSVDAQTSYGYTF